Shown below are 16 T cell receptor beta chains from a single sample sequenced in a study of T cells in Graves' hyperthyroidism and ophthalmopathy. Amplification of TCR beta CDR3 regions was performed using RNA transcripts as template. HTBI primers were the set used in a first-round RT-PCR of the TCR CDR3. From the multiplex PCR reads, TCRdb called clonotypes with MiXCR, one entry per CDR3 protein. The sample lists a few hundred thousand distinct CDR3 sequences, 46% occurring once. Sequenced: peripheral blood or thyroid tissue (not recorded which). These TCRs come from an adult woman with Graves' disease, either hyperthyroidism or ophthalmopathy (not recorded which).

In this sample, this clonotype turned up many times. The V call is TRBV20-1, the J call TRBJ1-4; no clear D. Per the germline V gene, CDR1 is DFQATT and CDR2 is SNEGSKA (reference sequence). V lost 1 base, J lost 8 bases, and 17 bases lay in between. This CDR3 comprises 15 residues. Here the CDR3 reads CSARGGSGIYEKLFF. DNA of the CDR3: TGCAGTGCTAGAGGTGGTAGTGGGATATACGAAAAACTGTTTTTT.

Concerning this clonotype: In this CDR3 the conserved last residue, phenylalanine or tryptophan, is missing, so a read error is likely. Because the CDR3's place on the DNA is in doubt, the DNA is left out and the CDR3 is given as listed by TCRdb. The chain couples TRBV10-3 to TRBJ1-1; the table names TRBD1, a call not compared with the DNA. The germline CDR1 and CDR2 sequences are ENHRY and SYGVKD. Including both end residues, the CDR3 is 10 amino acids long. CDR3: CAITERTGNY.

The DNA for the CDR3 is TGTGCCACCAGCAGAGATGTCGAGGGTGGCGAGCAGTACTTC. Protein product: CATSRDVEGGEQYF. The genes are TRBV15 and TRBJ2-7; TRBD2 is a possible D gene (5 bases). The V gene lost 0 bases and the J gene lost 6 bases, with 12 bases spanning the gap. The CDR3 length is 14 residues. Germline-derived CDR1 and CDR2 are LNHNV and YYDKDF (reference sequence).

The chain is built from TRBV29-1 and TRBJ2-2; a possible D gene is TRBD2 (5 bases). Germline V gene data show CDR1 as SQVTM and CDR2 as ANQGSEA. The length of the CDR3 is 11 residues. Trimming took off 5 bases at V and 7 bases at J, with 8 bases between the two ends. The CDR3 sequence is CSVSRGGELFF. DNA of the CDR3: TGCAGCGTTTCTCGGGGCGGGGAGCTGTTTTTT.

This clonotype was found once. The chain combines TRBV7-9 with TRBJ1-6, with no clear D. V lost 7 bases to trimming and J lost 7 bases, with 17 bases between them. CDR1 is SEHNR and CDR2 is FQNEAQ in the germline V gene (reference sequence). This CDR3 is 15 amino acids long. CDR3 residues: CASNPPHSTNSPLHF. The CDR3 DNA is TGTGCCAGCAACCCCCCACATTCGACGAATTCACCCCTCCACTTT.

This clonotype was picked up many times. One junction end disagrees with the germline gene, perhaps due to a read error. The chain carries TRBV5-4 and TRBJ1-2, with D unclear. The CDR3 sequence is 13 residues long. Looked up from germline, CDR1 is SGHNT and CDR2 is YYREEE (reference sequence). For the CDR3, the DNA is TGTGCCAGCAGTTTGGACGGAAGCTATGGCTACACCTTC. Protein: CASSLDGSYGYTF.

The chain links TRBV5-1 to TRBJ2-5; possible D gene TRBD2, 6 bases. The CDR3 covers 16 residues. V was pared by 6 bases and J by 0 bases, with 18 bases between. Germline V CDR1 and CDR2: SGHRS, YFSETQ. CDR3 nucleotide sequence: TGCGCCAGCATCCTTGGAGGGCCAGGGAACCAAGAGACCCAGTACTTC. It is translated as CASILGGPGNQETQYF.

The chain carries TRBV5-1 and TRBJ2-7, with 9 positions matching TRBD2. This CDR3 region has 17 residues. J was trimmed by 5 bases and V by 1 base; bases with no gene match: 13. Germline CDR1 and CDR2: SGHRS and YFSETQ. CDR3 bases: TGCGCCAGCAGCTTGAGGGCTATAAGCGGGAGGACAAACGAGCAGTACTTC. It specifies CASSLRAISGRTNEQYF.

The V gene is TRBV20-1, the J gene TRBJ1-5; no clear D. Germline-derived CDR1 and CDR2 are DFQATT and SNEGSKA (reference sequence). The CDR3 contains 14 residues. Trimming took 4 bases from V and 11 from J, leaving 21 bases between them. The CDR3 DNA reads TGCAGTGCTACAATAGCGGGAGGTCAAGAGACCCAGCATTTT. Translated, it gives CSATIAGGQETQHF.

This chain connects TRBV7-6 to TRBJ1-5, with TRBD1 as a possible D gene (6 bases). Germline CDR1 is SGHVS and CDR2 is FNYEAQ. V was cut by 2 bases and J by 7 bases, with 12 bases left in between. The CDR3 contains 14 residues. This CDR3 reads CASSLRSGDQPQHF. The DNA of the CDR3 is TGTGCCAGCAGCTTACGCTCAGGGGACCAGCCCCAGCATTTT.

This clonotype was observed a handful of times. The chain couples TRBV15 to TRBJ1-6; D gene unclear. This CDR3 is 14 amino acids long. In germline, CDR1 is LNHNV, CDR2 YYDKDF (reference sequence). Trimming left V 0 bases short and J 10 bases short, with 10 bases between. CDR3 DNA: TGTGCCACCAGCAGAGATGTCGGGAACTCACCCCTCCACTTT. Its translation: CATSRDVGNSPLHF. Looking up the rest from reference TRBV15 and TRBJ1-6 gives the full variable domain: DAMVIQNPRYQVTQFGKPVTLSCSQTLNHNVMYWYQQKSSQAPKLLFHYYDKDFNNEADTPDNFQSRRPNTSFCFLDIRSPGLGDTAMYLCATSRDVGNSPLHFGNGTRLTVT.

This clonotype was recorded many times. The V gene is TRBV5-1, the J gene TRBJ1-1; D may be TRBD1 (6 bases). Trimming removed 0 bases from V and 3 bases from J, with 9 bases in between. The CDR3 extends over 14 amino acids. Germline V lookup: CDR1 SGHRS, CDR2 YFSETQ. This chain's CDR3 is CASSLDGGHTEAFF. DNA of the CDR3: TGCGCCAGCAGCTTGGATGGGGGGCACACTGAAGCTTTCTTT.

The genes are TRBV29-1 and TRBJ2-7, with D unclear. Trimming took 4 bases from V and 0 from J, leaving 13 bases between them. Germline-derived CDR1 and CDR2 are SQVTM and ANQGSEA. The length of the CDR3 is 14 residues. The CDR3 DNA follows: TGCAGCGTTGGCGTTCTCCACAGCTCCTACGAGCAGTACTTC. Translated: CSVGVLHSSYEQYF.

This clonotype was counted between two and nine times. The chain carries TRBV7-2 and TRBJ2-1; D is perhaps TRBD1 or TRBD2 (6 bases each). Trimming shortened V by 10 bases and J by 2 bases, and 18 bases separated the two germline ends. CDR3 length equals 15 residues. The germline gives CDR1 SGHTA, CDR2 FQGNSA. CDR3 amino acids: CAIRGGGGPYNEQFF. The CDR3 region has the DNA TGTGCCATTCGTGGCGGAGGGGGGCCCTACAATGAGCAGTTCTTC.

Ten or more counts support this clonotype. V gene TRBV12-3 or TRBV12-4 combines with J gene TRBJ1-5; D is ambiguous. This CDR3 is built from 14 residues. V shed 5 bases and J shed 1 base, with 9 bases lying between them. The CDR3 spells CASSDPRSNQPQHF. The CDR3 coding sequence is TGTGCCAGCAGTGACCCTCGGAGCAATCAGCCCCAGCATTTT.

This clonotype was observed a few times. This chain uses TRBV29-1 with TRBJ2-3; TRBD2 might be the D (5 bases). CDR3 length: 12 residues. V shed 6 bases and J shed 6 bases, with 13 bases lying between them. The germline CDR1 and CDR2 sequences are SQVTM and ANQGSEA. The chain's CDR3 is CSVRKEVDTQYF. As DNA, the CDR3 is TGCAGCGTCCGGAAGGAGGTGGATACGCAGTATTTT.